The clone carrying this T cell receptor beta chain has a single count. Its antigen is not known. V lost 4 bases and J lost 2, with 12 bases in between. Germline assignment: CDR1 MNHEY and CDR2 SVGAGI. This CDR3 has 15 amino acids. The data are from a study of OX40 agonist ivuxolimab in advanced cancers. Study-level points and caveats: Dosing at 0.1 to 3.0 mg/kg was accompanied by clonal expansion of CD4+ and CD8+ blood T cells by week 6.

Produced via immunoSEQ multiplex PCR; TCRdb's table is partial and in-frame only. The table shows approximately 68,000 clones, with approximately 86% occurring only once. J is TRBJ1-3 and V is TRBV6-5, with D perhaps TRBD1 (5 bases). Sequencing used CD4+ or CD8+ T cells sorted from blood, obtained in a trial of the OX40 agonist ivuxolimab. This TCR derives from an adult with an advanced solid tumor such as melanoma, head and neck, liver or kidney cancer. The CDR3 here is CASSSARATGNTIYF. The CDR3 DNA reads TGTGCCAGCAGTTCGGCCAGGGCGACTGGAAACACCATATATTTT.